The T cell receptor beta chain described here comes from a study of blood T cell repertoires in COVID-19. Across the study: Whether acute or convalescent, the COVID-19 samples came from the United States, Italy and Spain. T cells, B-cell-depleted T cells, or PBMCs provided the cDNA or gDNA that served as material.

V lost 5 bases, J lost 1 base, and 9 bases lay in between. This CDR3 region has 13 residues. The germline CDR1 and CDR2 sequences are SGHRS and YFSETQ. Residents of 24 US areas, aged roughly 18 to 95 years, made up the participants. In the original processing: It was from reference gene primer amplification that nucleated cell counts were estimated. Sequenced by immunoSEQ multiplex PCR; TCRdb stores in-frame clones only, minus some. V and J calls and clone size are those listed in that table; D and trimming were worked out from the DNA. This sample has 200,000 to 250,000 clones; roughly 80% occur once, and the top ten carry about 1.8%.

The genes are TRBV5-1 and TRBJ1-1; no definite D call. The sequencing input was PBMCs or T cells enriched from blood (not recorded which). The TCR sequence derives from a man aged 55 to 69 who had recovered from COVID-19. The chain's CDR3 is CASRATANTEAFF. In DNA, the CDR3 is TGCGCCAGCAGGGCTACAGCGAACACTGAAGCTTTCTTT.